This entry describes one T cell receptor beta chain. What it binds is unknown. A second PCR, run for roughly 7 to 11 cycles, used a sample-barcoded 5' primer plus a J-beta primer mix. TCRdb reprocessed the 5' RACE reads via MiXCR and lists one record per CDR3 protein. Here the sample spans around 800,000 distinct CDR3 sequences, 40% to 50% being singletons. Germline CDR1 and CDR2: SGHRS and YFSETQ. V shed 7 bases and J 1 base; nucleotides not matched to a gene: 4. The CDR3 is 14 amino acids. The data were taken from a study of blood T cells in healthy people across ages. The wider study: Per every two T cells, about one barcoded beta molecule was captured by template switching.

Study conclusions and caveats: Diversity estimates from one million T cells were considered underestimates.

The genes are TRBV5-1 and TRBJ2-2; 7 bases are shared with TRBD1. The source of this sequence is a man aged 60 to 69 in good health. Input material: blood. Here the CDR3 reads CASAGTENTGELFF. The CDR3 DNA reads TGCGCCAGCGCCGGGACAGAGAACACCGGGGAGCTGTTTTTT.